A single T cell receptor (beta chain) is shown here with its context. V lost 0 bases and J 2 bases, leaving 22 bases between the germline ends. From germline, CDR1 is SEHNR and CDR2 FQNEAQ (reference sequence). The CDR3 contains 19 residues. This sample was taken from a study of shared clonotypes between healthy human individuals. Clones were sequenced by immunoSEQ multiplex PCR, and TCRdb holds only the in-frame ones, with some missing. The sample shows millions of clones, approximately 94% of them seen only once. Terminally differentiated effector memory CD45RA+ cells were left out of the naive CD8 fraction, which was CD45RO-negative and positively selected for CCR7.

The sequence was obtained from a man between 18 and 35 years old in good health. Sample: naive CD8+ T cells sorted from blood. V is TRBV7-9 and J is TRBJ1-1, with D possibly matching TRBD1 (5 bases). Here the CDR3 reads CASSLADTYYIGANTEAFF. CDR3 DNA: TGTGCCAGCAGCTTAGCCGACACCTATTACATTGGGGCAAACACTGAAGCTTTCTTT. Together with reference TRBV7-9 and TRBJ1-1, the CDR3 gives the full variable domain: DTGVSQNPRHKITKRGQNVTFRCDPISEHNRLYWYRQTLGQGPEFLTYFQNEAQLEKSRLLSDRFSAERPKGSFSTLEIQRTEQGDSAMYLCASSLADTYYIGANTEAFFGQGTRLTVV.